This T cell receptor beta chain was identified during a study of T-cell reconstitution after alpha-beta-depleted transplantation in children. Trimming took 5 bases from V and 6 from J, leaving 20 bases between them. Germline V gene data show CDR1 as SGHVS and CDR2 as FQNEAQ. The CDR3 is made up of 16 amino acids. Study-wide results and caveats: As was reported, about two months after transplant, alpha-beta T cells came from several hundred expanded graft clones. Newly made T cells mostly supplied T-cell counts and diversity one year after transplant. Some patients owed their high day-60 TCRbeta diversity to surviving recipient T cells and thymic progenitors.

Construction of the TCRbeta library involved unique molecular identifiers. TCRdb used MiXCR to reprocess the PCR reads, holding one entry per CDR3 protein. The sample consists of some 550,000 distinct CDR3 sequences, about 21% of them appearing once. Many counts were recorded for this clonotype. What it recognizes is unknown. This receptor was taken from a boy under two years old who had a stem cell transplant for acute myeloid leukemia, so the T cells may come from the graft donor. The sample was PBMCs, mostly from graft donor cells, taken 360 days after TCRalphabeta/CD19-depleted stem cell transplant. The gene calls are TRBV7-8 and TRBJ2-1; D is possibly TRBD1 (6 bases). As DNA, the CDR3 is TGTGCCAGCAGCCCCAGCCAGGGGCTTGCTTCCAATGAGCAGTTCTTC. Protein sequence: CASSPSQGLASNEQFF.